A selection of T cell receptor beta chains follows, all from one sample in a study of T cell repertoires in cytomegalovirus infection. MiXCR, run by TCRdb on the reads, gives a single entry per CDR3 protein. This repertoire shows some 400,000 distinct CDR3 sequences, over 15% found once; its top ten account for around 10%. The sequenced sample consisted of PBMCs. The receptors were gathered from a human donor in good health (CMV status not recorded). Some clones in this sample may be carry-over from other donors' samples. The CDR3 runs from the conserved cysteine through the conserved F or W. The D gene is left open where the match is weak. Clone sizes are given selectively: once, few, many, or a class where the clone is expanded.

D gene | J gene | V gene | clone size | CDR3 protein | CDR3 DNA
TRBD1 | TRBJ2-7 | TRBV28 | NA | CASSPGQLPYEQYF | TGTGCCAGCAGTCCGGGACAGCTACCCTACGAGCAGTACTTC
NA | TRBJ2-5 | TRBV12-3/TRBV12-4 | few | CASSLLGTQGETQYF | TGTGCCAGCAGTTTATTGGGGACCCAGGGAGAGACCCAGTACTTC
NA | TRBJ1-4 | TRBV10-3 | NA | CATSRNPGNNEKLFF | TGTGCCACCTCTAGGAACCCAGGAAATAATGAAAAACTGTTTTTT
TRBD1 | TRBJ2-7 | TRBV19 | NA | CASSPGQGRAEQYF | TGTGCCAGTTCCCCAGGACAGGGACGGGCCGAGCAGTACTTC
TRBD1 | TRBJ1-6 | TRBV7-2 | NA | CASSSGTGTPPLHF | TGTGCCAGCAGCTCCGGGACAGGTACTCCACCCCTCCACTTT
NA | TRBJ2-1 | TRBV7-2 | many | CASSYSRTAYNEQFF | TGTGCCAGCAGCTACTCCAGGACAGCCTACAATGAGCAGTTCTTC
TRBD2 | TRBJ2-1 | TRBV4-3 | many | CASSQHLAGGVLYDEQFF | TGCGCCAGCAGCCAACACCTAGCGGGTGGGGTACTCTATGATGAGCAGTTCTTC
TRBD1 | TRBJ2-7 | TRBV10-2 | few | CATKRGPGEQYF | TGCGCCACCAAAAGGGGGCCGGGCGAGCAGTACTTC
NA | TRBJ2-7 | TRBV7-8 | many | CASSLALTGTEQYF | TGTGCCAGCAGCTTAGCCCTAACAGGGACCGAGCAGTACTTC
NA | TRBJ2-1 | TRBV15 | NA | CATSNSWGKRDEQFF | TGTGCCACCAGCAACTCATGGGGCAAAAGGGATGAGCAGTTCTTC
TRBD2 | TRBJ2-1 | TRBV7-2 | many | CASSQGLAGNEQFF | TGTGCCAGCAGCCAGGGGCTAGCGGGCAATGAGCAGTTCTTC
TRBD2 | TRBJ2-1 | TRBV28 | few | CASSLGLAANEQFF | TGTGCCAGCAGTCTCGGACTAGCAGCCAATGAGCAGTTCTTC
TRBD1 | TRBJ2-1 | TRBV6-2/TRBV6-3 | few | CASSYSFSAGGYEQFF | TGTGCCAGCAGTTACTCCTTCTCGGCAGGGGGCTATGAGCAGTTCTTC
TRBD2 | TRBJ2-3 | TRBV5-6 | few | CASSLELAAQLEGDTQYF | TGTGCCAGCAGCTTGGAGCTAGCGGCCCAACTAGAGGGAGATACGCAGTATTTT
TRBD1 | TRBJ2-1 | TRBV4-1 | many | CASSLSRDRGWYEQFF | TGCGCCAGCAGCCTCAGCCGGGACAGGGGGTGGTATGAGCAGTTCTTC
NA | TRBJ2-7 | TRBV11-2 | NA | CASSLNRGAFYEQYF | TGTGCCAGCAGCTTAAACCGGGGGGCCTTCTACGAGCAGTACTTC
NA | TRBJ1-5 | TRBV19 | few | CASSRYQDSPFSNQPQHF | TGTGCCAGTAGTCGATACCAGGACAGCCCCTTTTCCAATCAGCCCCAGCATTTT
NA | TRBJ2-3 | TRBV5-4 | NA | CASSLVVGGLSTDTQYF | TGTGCCAGCAGCTTGGTCGTGGGAGGACTTAGCACAGATACGCAGTATTTT
NA | TRBJ1-2 | TRBV7-9 | NA | CASSPPNNYGYTF | TGTGCCAGCAGCCCACCAAATAACTATGGCTACACCTTC
NA | TRBJ2-1 | TRBV5-6 | NA | CASSLLGTGRNEQFF | TGTGCCAGCAGCTTGTTGGGGACTGGGCGCAATGAGCAGTTCTTC
NA | TRBJ1-2 | TRBV28 | many | CASTPGGDYGYTF | TGTGCCAGCACTCCCGGGGGTGACTATGGCTACACCTTC
TRBD2 | TRBJ2-3 | TRBV20-1 | few | CSAGRAGPGDTQYF | TGCAGTGCCGGGAGAGCGGGGCCGGGTGATACGCAGTATTTT
NA | TRBJ1-1 | TRBV29-1 | many | CSGRQDMNTEAFF | TGCAGCGGAAGACAGGACATGAACACTGAAGCTTTCTTT
NA | TRBJ1-1 | TRBV20-1 | few | CSATDGPEEAFF | TGCAGTGCCACGGATGGACCCGAGGAAGCTTTCTTT
NA | TRBJ2-1 | TRBV11-2 | many | CASSLNTYYNEQFF | TGTGCCAGCAGCCTTAATACATACTACAATGAGCAGTTCTTC
TRBD2 | TRBJ2-3 | TRBV12-3/TRBV12-4 | few | CASNSAGVADTQYF | TGTGCCAGCAACTCAGCGGGAGTTGCAGATACGCAGTATTTT
NA | TRBJ2-7 | TRBV28 | NA | CASSLAGAQYF | TGTGCCAGCAGTTTAGCGGGGGCACAGTACTTC
NA | TRBJ2-1 | TRBV11-2 | NA | CASSLGWDGGSSSYNEQFF | TGTGCCAGCAGCTTAGGCTGGGATGGGGGGTCGAGCTCCTACAATGAGCAGTTCTTC
NA | TRBJ2-1 | TRBV7-9 | many | CASCSLPCNEQFF | TGTGCCAGCTGCTCCCTCCCCTGCAATGAGCAGTTCTTC
NA | TRBJ2-7 | TRBV7-8 | few | CASSPGDTYYEQYF | TGTGCCAGCAGCCCGGGGGACACCTACTACGAGCAGTACTTC
NA | TRBJ1-1 | TRBV20-1 | NA | CSARDWTVNTEAFF | TGCAGTGCTAGAGATTGGACGGTAAACACTGAAGCTTTCTTT
NA | TRBJ1-2 | TRBV7-2 | many | CASSPQNGGYGYTF | TGTGCCAGCAGCCCCCAAAATGGAGGGTATGGCTACACCTTC
TRBD2 | TRBJ2-1 | TRBV7-2 | many | CASSRTSGSWDEQFF | TGTGCCAGCAGTCGGACTAGCGGGAGTTGGGATGAGCAGTTCTTC
TRBD1 | TRBJ1-6 | TRBV6-6 | few | CASSYGGTGGLSPLHF | TGTGCCAGCAGTTACGGCGGGACAGGGGGCCTTTCACCCCTCCACTTT
NA | TRBJ2-3 | TRBV20-1 | few | CSARDIWSATGTDTQYF | TGCAGTGCTAGAGATATTTGGAGCGCAACAGGCACAGATACGCAGTATTTT
TRBD1 | TRBJ1-4 | TRBV7-6 | NA | CASSAGTGREKLFF | TGTGCCAGCAGCGCCGGGACAGGGCGTGAAAAACTGTTTTTT
TRBD1 | TRBJ2-7 | TRBV29-1 | few | CSVVGTGSYEQYF | TGCAGCGTTGTAGGGACAGGGTCCTACGAGCAGTACTTC
NA | TRBJ1-1 | TRBV7-8 | many | CASSFYRAGGAFF | TGTGCCAGCAGCTTTTACAGGGCCGGGGGGGCTTTCTTT
TRBD2 | TRBJ2-1 | TRBV20-1 | NA | CSARDSTSGEYNEQFF | TGCAGTGCTAGAGATTCCACTAGCGGGGAGTACAATGAGCAGTTCTTC
NA | TRBJ2-1 | TRBV20-1 | few | CSARFKGSSYNEQFF | TGCAGTGCTAGGTTCAAAGGGTCCTCCTACAATGAGCAGTTCTTC
TRBD2 | TRBJ2-3 | TRBV7-2 | NA | CASSLAPPSGGRTDTQYF | TGTGCCAGCAGCTTAGCCCCCCCTAGCGGGGGGCGCACAGATACGCAGTATTTT
TRBD2 | TRBJ2-1 | TRBV12-3/TRBV12-4 | NA | CASSPGLAGGFF | TGTGCCAGCAGCCCCGGGCTAGCGGGGGGGTTCTTC
NA | TRBJ2-7 | TRBV30 | few | CAWSVYPEQYF | TGTGCCTGGAGTGTGTATCCCGAGCAGTACTTC
NA | TRBJ1-1 | TRBV6-1 | many | CASTIQLLNTEAFF | TGTGCCAGCACTATACAGCTTTTGAACACTGAAGCTTTCTTT
TRBD1 | TRBJ1-1 | TRBV7-2 | few | CASSLFRGRTEAFF | TGTGCCAGCAGCTTATTCAGGGGGAGAACTGAAGCTTTCTTT
TRBD2 | TRBJ2-1 | TRBV20-1 | NA | CSAILADNEQFF | TGCAGTGCCATTCTAGCGGACAATGAGCAGTTCTTC
TRBD2 | TRBJ2-1 | TRBV20-1 | few | CSAPVWLAGGSSYNEQFF | TGCAGTGCTCCAGTTTGGCTAGCGGGAGGTTCCTCCTACAATGAGCAGTTCTTC
NA | TRBJ1-2 | TRBV7-2 | many | CASSLRQNYGYTF | TGTGCCAGCAGCTTACGGCAGAACTATGGCTACACCTTC
NA | TRBJ2-3 | TRBV11-2 | many | CASSLRPGPDTQYF | TGTGCCAGCAGCCTCCGCCCGGGGCCAGATACGCAGTATTTT
NA | TRBJ2-3 | TRBV7-6 | few | CASSSERGSDTDTQYF | TGTGCCAGCAGCTCCGAACGGGGTAGCGACACAGATACGCAGTATTTT
NA | TRBJ2-5 | TRBV28 | many | CASRTRETQYF | TGTGCCAGCAGAACCCGCGAGACCCAGTACTTC
NA | TRBJ2-1 | TRBV28 | many | CASSLGQDDEQFF | TGTGCCAGCAGTTTAGGCCAGGACGATGAGCAGTTCTTC
TRBD1 | TRBJ2-1 | TRBV19 | NA | CASSIVQTGNGFDEQFF | TGTGCCAGTAGTATAGTCCAGACAGGGAATGGGTTCGATGAGCAGTTCTTC
NA | TRBJ2-3 | TRBV11-2 | NA | CASSPAPSGSTDTQYF | TGTGCCAGCAGCCCGGCACCAAGCGGATCCACAGATACGCAGTATTTT
NA | TRBJ1-1 | TRBV27 | many | CASSLSWRSEAFF | TGTGCCAGCAGTTTATCTTGGCGGTCTGAAGCTTTCTTT